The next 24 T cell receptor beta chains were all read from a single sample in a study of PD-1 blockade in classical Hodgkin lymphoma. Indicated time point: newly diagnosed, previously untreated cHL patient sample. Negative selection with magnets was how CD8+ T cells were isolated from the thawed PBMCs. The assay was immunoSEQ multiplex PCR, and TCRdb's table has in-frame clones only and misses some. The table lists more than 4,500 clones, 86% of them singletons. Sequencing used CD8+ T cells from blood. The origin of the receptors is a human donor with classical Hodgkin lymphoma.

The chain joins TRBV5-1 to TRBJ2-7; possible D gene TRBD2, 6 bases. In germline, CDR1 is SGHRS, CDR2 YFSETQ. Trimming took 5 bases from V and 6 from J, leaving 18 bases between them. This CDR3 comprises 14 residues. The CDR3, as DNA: TGCGCCAGCAGTCTAGCGTCCGGGTTCCGCGAGCAGTACTTC. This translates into CASSLASGFREQYF. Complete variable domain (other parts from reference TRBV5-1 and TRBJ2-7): KAGVTQTPRYLIKTRGQQVTLSCSPISGHRSVSWYQQTPGQGLQFLFEYFSETQRNKGNFPGRFSGRQFSNSRSEMNVSTLELGDSALYLCASSLASGFREQYFGPGTRLTVT.

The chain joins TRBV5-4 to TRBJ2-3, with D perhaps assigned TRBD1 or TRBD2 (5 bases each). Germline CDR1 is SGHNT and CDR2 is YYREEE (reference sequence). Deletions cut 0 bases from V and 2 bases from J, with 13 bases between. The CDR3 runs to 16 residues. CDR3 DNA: TGTGCCAGCAGCTTGGATGGGACCCTCACCACAGATACGCAGTATTTT. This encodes CASSLDGTLTTDTQYF.

The CDR3 region is CSVGRGQGQPQHF. The CDR3 bases are TGCAGCGTTGGTCGGGGTCAGGGGCAGCCCCAGCATTTT. The rearrangement links TRBV29-1 to TRBJ1-5; D might be TRBD1 (6 bases). Germline lookup yields CDR1 SQVTM and CDR2 ANQGSEA. The CDR3 is made up of 13 amino acids. V was pared by 4 bases and J by 7 bases, with 14 bases between. Full variable domain (rest looked up from reference TRBV29-1 and TRBJ1-5): SAVISQKPSRDICQRGTSLTIQCQVDSQVTMMFWYRQQPGQSLTLIATANQGSEATYESGFVIDKFPISRPNLTFSTLTVSNMSPEDSSIYLCSVGRGQGQPQHFGDGTRLSIL.

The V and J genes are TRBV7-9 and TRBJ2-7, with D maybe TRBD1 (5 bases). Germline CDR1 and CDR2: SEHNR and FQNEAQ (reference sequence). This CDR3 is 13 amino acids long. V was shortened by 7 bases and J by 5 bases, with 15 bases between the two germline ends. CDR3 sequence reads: CASNLLSRDEQYF. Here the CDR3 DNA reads TGTGCCAGCAATTTGTTGTCCAGGGACGAGCAGTACTTC.

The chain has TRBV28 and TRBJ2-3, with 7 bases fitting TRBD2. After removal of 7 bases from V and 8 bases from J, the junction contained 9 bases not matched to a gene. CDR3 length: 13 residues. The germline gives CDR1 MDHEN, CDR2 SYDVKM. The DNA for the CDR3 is TGTGCCAGCATGGAGGCGGGAGAATCTACGCAGTATTTT. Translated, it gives CASMEAGESTQYF.

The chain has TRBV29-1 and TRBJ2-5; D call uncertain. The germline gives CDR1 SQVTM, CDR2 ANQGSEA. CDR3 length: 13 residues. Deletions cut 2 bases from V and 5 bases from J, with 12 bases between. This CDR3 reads CSVETEVWETQYF. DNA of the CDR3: TGCAGCGTTGAAACTGAGGTCTGGGAGACCCAGTACTTC.

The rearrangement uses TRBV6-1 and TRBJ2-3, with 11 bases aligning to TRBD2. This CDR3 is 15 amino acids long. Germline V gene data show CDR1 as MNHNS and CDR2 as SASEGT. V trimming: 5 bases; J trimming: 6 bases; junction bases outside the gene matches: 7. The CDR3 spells CASSPTSGSADTQYF. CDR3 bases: TGTGCCAGCAGTCCAACTAGCGGGAGTGCGGATACGCAGTATTTT.

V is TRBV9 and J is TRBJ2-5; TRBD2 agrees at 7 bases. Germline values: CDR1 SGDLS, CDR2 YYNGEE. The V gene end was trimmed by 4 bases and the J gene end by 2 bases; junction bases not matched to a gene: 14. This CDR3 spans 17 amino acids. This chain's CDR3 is CASSYSGGTSTQETQYF. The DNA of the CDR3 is TGTGCCAGCAGCTATTCCGGGGGGACTTCAACACAAGAGACCCAGTACTTC.

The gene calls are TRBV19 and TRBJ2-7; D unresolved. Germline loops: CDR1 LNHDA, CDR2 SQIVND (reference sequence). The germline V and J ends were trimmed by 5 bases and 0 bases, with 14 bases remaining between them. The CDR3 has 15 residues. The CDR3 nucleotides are TGTGCCAGTAGTCTCAACAGAGGAGTCTCCTACGAGCAGTACTTC. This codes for CASSLNRGVSYEQYF. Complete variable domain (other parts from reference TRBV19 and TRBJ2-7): DGGITQSPKYLFRKEGQNVTLSCEQNLNHDAMYWYRQDPGQGLRLIYYSQIVNDFQKGDIAEGYSVSREKKESFPLTVTSAQKNPTAFYLCASSLNRGVSYEQYFGPGTRLTVT.

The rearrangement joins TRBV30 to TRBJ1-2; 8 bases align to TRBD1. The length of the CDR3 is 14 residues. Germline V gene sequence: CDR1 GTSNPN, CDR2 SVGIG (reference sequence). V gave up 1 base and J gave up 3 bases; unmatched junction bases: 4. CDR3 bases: TGTGCCTGGAGTGGGACAGGGTTTTACTATGGCTACACCTTC. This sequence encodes CAWSGTGFYYGYTF.

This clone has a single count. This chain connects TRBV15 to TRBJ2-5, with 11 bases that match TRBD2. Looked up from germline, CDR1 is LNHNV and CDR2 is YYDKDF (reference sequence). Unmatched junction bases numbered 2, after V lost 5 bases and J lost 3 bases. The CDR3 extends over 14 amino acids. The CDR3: CATSWGLAEETQYF. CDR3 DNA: TGTGCCACCAGCTGGGGACTAGCGGAAGAGACCCAGTACTTC.

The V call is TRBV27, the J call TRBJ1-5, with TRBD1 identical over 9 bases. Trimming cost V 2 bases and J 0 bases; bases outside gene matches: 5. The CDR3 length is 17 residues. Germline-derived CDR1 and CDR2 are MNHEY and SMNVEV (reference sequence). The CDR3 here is CASSLIPGQGSNQPQHF. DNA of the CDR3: TGTGCCAGCAGTTTAATCCCGGGACAGGGTAGCAATCAGCCCCAGCATTTT.

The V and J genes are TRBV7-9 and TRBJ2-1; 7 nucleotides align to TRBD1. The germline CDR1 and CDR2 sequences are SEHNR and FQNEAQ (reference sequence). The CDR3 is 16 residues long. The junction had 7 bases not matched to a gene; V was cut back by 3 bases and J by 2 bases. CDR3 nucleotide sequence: TGTGCCAGCAGCTTGGTAGGGGGCGGTACCTACAATGAGCAGTTCTTC. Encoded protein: CASSLVGGGTYNEQFF.

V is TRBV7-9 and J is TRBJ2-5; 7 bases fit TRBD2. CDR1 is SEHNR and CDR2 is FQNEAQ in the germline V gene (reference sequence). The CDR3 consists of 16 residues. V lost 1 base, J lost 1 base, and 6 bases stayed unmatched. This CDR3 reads CASSLGVGGLQETQYF. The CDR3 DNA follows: TGTGCCAGCAGCTTAGGAGTGGGAGGGCTCCAAGAGACCCAGTACTTC. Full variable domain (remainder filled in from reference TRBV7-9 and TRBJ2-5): DTGVSQNPRHKITKRGQNVTFRCDPISEHNRLYWYRQTLGQGPEFLTYFQNEAQLEKSRLLSDRFSAERPKGSFSTLEIQRTEQGDSAMYLCASSLGVGGLQETQYFGPGTRLLVL.

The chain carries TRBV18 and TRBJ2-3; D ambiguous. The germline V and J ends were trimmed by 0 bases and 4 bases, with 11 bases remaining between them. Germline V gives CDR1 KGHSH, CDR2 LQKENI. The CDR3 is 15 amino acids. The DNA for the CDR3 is TGTGCCAGCTCACCACCGTCGACCAAGCCAGATACGCAGTATTTT. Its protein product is CASSPPSTKPDTQYF. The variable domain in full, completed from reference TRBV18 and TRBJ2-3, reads NAGVMQNPRHLVRRRGQEARLRCSPMKGHSHVYWYRQLPEEGLKFMVYLQKENIIDESGMPKERFSAEFPKEGPSILRIQQVVRGDSAAYFCASSPPSTKPDTQYFGPGTRLTVL.

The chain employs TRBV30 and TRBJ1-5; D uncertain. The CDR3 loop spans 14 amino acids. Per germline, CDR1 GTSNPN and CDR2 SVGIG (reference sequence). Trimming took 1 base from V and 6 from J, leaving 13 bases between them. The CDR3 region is CAWSGGREGQPQHF. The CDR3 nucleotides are TGTGCCTGGAGTGGAGGGCGGGAGGGTCAGCCCCAGCATTTT.

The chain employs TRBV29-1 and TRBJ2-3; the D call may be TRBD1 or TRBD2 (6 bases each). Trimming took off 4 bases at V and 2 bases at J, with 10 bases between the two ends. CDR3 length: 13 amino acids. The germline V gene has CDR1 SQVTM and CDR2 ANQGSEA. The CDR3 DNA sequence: TGCAGCGTTGCTCCGGGGGCCACAGATACGCAGTATTTT. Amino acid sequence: CSVAPGATDTQYF.

CDR3 loop: CASSGLGTGVNYGYTF. CDR3 DNA: TGTGCCAGCAGCGGCTTGGGGACAGGGGTTAACTATGGCTACACCTTC. The J gene is TRBJ1-2, the V gene TRBV9; 10 bases are shared with TRBD1. Germline lookup yields CDR1 SGDLS and CDR2 YYNGEE. The CDR3 contains 16 residues. V trimming: 3 bases; J trimming: 1 base; junction bases outside the gene matches: 6.

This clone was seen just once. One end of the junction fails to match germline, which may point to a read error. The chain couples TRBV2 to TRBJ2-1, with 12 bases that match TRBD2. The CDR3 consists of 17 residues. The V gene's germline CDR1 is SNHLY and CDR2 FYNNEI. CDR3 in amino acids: CATSVGTSGRIYNEQFF. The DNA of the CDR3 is TGTGCCACCAGTGTAGGCACTAGCGGGAGGATCTACAATGAGCAGTTCTTC.

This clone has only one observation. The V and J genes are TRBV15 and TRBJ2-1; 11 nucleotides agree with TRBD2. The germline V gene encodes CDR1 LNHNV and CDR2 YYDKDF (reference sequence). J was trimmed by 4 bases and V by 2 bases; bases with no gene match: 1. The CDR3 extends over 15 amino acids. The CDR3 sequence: CATSRTSGSYNEQFF. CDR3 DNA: TGTGCCACCAGCAGAACTAGCGGGAGTTACAATGAGCAGTTCTTC.

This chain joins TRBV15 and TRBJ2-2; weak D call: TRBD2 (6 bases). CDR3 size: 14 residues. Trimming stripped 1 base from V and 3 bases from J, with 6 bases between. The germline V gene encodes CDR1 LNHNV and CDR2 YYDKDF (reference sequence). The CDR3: CATSRASDTGELFF. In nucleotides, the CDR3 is TGTGCCACCAGCAGAGCTAGCGACACCGGGGAGCTGTTTTTT. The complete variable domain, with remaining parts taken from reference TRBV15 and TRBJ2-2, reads DAMVIQNPRYQVTQFGKPVTLSCSQTLNHNVMYWYQQKSSQAPKLLFHYYDKDFNNEADTPDNFQSRRPNTSFCFLDIRSPGLGDTAMYLCATSRASDTGELFFGEGSRLTVL.

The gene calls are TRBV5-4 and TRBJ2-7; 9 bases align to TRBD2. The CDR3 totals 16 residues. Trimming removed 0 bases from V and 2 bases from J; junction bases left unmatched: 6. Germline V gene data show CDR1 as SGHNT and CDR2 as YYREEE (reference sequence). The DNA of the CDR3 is TGTGCCAGCAGCTTGGAGGCTGGACTAGCGACCTACGAGCAGTACTTC. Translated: CASSLEAGLATYEQYF.

The CDR3 region has the DNA TGTGCCACCCAGGACCCTCCCTCTAGCGGGAGAAAGCAGTTCTTC. This codes for CATQDPPSSGRKQFF. The chain combines TRBV28 with TRBJ2-1; 10 bases fit TRBD2. V shed 10 bases, J shed 11 bases, and the junction held 17 bases outside the gene matches. Germline V gives CDR1 MDHEN, CDR2 SYDVKM. There are 15 residues in the CDR3. Supplemented by reference TRBV28 and TRBJ2-1, the full variable domain reads DVKVTQSSRYLVKRTGEKVFLECVQDMDHENMFWYRQDPGLGLRLIYFSYDVKMKEKGDIPEGYSVSREKKERFSLILESASTNQTSMYLCATQDPPSSGRKQFFGPGTRLTVL.

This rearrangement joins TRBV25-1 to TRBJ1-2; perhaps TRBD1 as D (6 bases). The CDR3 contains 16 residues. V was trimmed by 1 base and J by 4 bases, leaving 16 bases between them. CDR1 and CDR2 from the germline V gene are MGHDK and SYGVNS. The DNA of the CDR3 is TGTGCCAGCAGTGAATCGACAGGCCCCGAGAGCTATGGCTACACCTTC. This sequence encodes CASSESTGPESYGYTF.